The rows below give T cell receptor beta chains drawn from one sample of a study of T cells in Graves' hyperthyroidism and ophthalmopathy. MiXCR was run by TCRdb on the multiplex PCR reads, yielding one entry per CDR3 protein. The repertoire holds roughly 350,000 distinct CDR3 sequences, with 11% to 15% as singletons. The sequencing input was blood. Receptors were obtained from a young woman with Graves' hyperthyroidism. The CDR3 runs from the conserved cysteine through the conserved F or W. The D gene is left open where the match is weak. Size is omitted from some rows. Given values are once, few, many or a class for expanded clones.

>TRBJ1-2|.|TRBV29-1|.
CSAEDSHNYGYTF
TGCAGCGCGGAGGACAGTCATAACTATGGCTACACCTTC
>TRBJ2-7|.|TRBV5-5|many
CASSPAVGYEQYF
TGTGCCAGCAGCCCAGCGGTCGGGTACGAGCAGTACTTC
>TRBJ2-6|.|TRBV5-1|many
CASSLGHSGANVLTF
TGCGCCAGCAGCTTGGGACACTCTGGGGCCAACGTCCTGACTTTC
>TRBJ2-5|.|TRBV7-7|many
CASSLATAWRETQYF
TGTGCTAGCAGCTTAGCCACAGCATGGCGAGAGACCCAGTACTTC
>TRBJ1-2|TRBD1|TRBV20-1|.
CSARGTGSNYGYTF
TGCAGTGCTAGGGGGACAGGGAGTAACTATGGCTACACCTTC
>TRBJ2-1|.|TRBV10-2|many
CASREGVTYNEQFF
TGCGCCAGCAGAGAGGGAGTAACCTACAATGAGCAGTTCTTC
>TRBJ1-4|.|TRBV7-9|few
CASSQGTNEKLFF
TGTGCCAGCAGTCAGGGAACTAATGAAAAACTGTTTTTT
>TRBJ2-5|.|TRBV5-1|.
CATRRGVQETQYF
TGCGCCACCCGCCGAGGGGTACAAGAGACCCAGTACTTC
>TRBJ1-4|.|TRBV15|.
CATSRDAGAEKLFF
TGTGCCACCAGCAGAGATGCCGGTGCTGAAAAACTGTTTTTT
>TRBJ2-5|.|TRBV18|.
CASSAGVTGLGETQYF
TGTGCCAGCTCCGCCGGCGTGACAGGATTAGGGGAGACCCAGTACTTC
>TRBJ2-7|TRBD1|TRBV28|many
CASRSLLRDRGASYEQYF
TGTGCCAGCAGATCTCTCCTCCGGGACAGGGGTGCCTCCTACGAGCAGTACTTC
>TRBJ1-2|.|TRBV7-2|.
CASSSPGESTF
TGTGCCAGCAGCTCTCCTGGGGAGAGCACCTTC
>TRBJ2-1|.|TRBV9|.
CASSDAGYNEQFF
TGTGCCAGCAGCGACGCAGGGTACAATGAGCAGTTCTTC